Sequencing of this T cell receptor beta chain was carried out in a study of PD-L1 blockade in urothelial cancer. About the research overall: Males with bladder-origin urothelial cancer constituted about nine tenths of the roughly 30 patients. Patients had been given 0 to 3 earlier chemotherapy regimens. At 3 weeks after treatment start (second dose) and again at 6 weeks, blood was analyzed. Blood-derived samples held a median around 130,000 T cells.

Clones were read by immunoSEQ multiplex PCR, and TCRdb kept only the in-frame ones, dropping some. The table includes more than 45,000 clones, 70% to 90% detected once. V lost 6 bases to trimming and J lost 4 bases; unmatched junction nucleotides: 5. Germline CDR1 reads SNHLY; CDR2 reads FYNNEI. The CDR3 runs 14 residues. Time point of the sample: peripheral blood 6 weeks after treatment start. The gene calls are TRBV2 and TRBJ1-4, with 7 bases matching TRBD1. This TCR came from a man between 65 and 79 years old with urothelial cancer. The sequenced sample was PBMCs, obtained around atezolizumab (anti-PD-L1) treatment. For the CDR3, the DNA is TGTGCCAGCAGCCCCGACAGGGATAATGAAAAACTGTTTTTT. Protein sequence: CASSPDRDNEKLFF.